This T cell receptor beta chain was documented in a study of CD4 T cells in relation to SARS-CoV-2 and coronaviruses. Study in general: Shared crossreactive spike epitopes were mapped to their HLA restriction. General study findings and limits: Roughly three fifths of donors had memory CD4+ clonotypes crossrecognizing SARS-CoV-2 and common cold coronavirus spike.

In regard to this clone: The antigen remains unidentified.

Before the COVID-19 pandemic, during about 2010-2018, CD4+ T cells were taken from unexposed donors. After less than 11 days of culture, CD4+ T cells were isolated. Cultures held under 2.5 million PBMCs per well with approximately 10 IU/ml IL-2. Profiling relied on immunoSEQ multiplex PCR, and the TCRdb table lists in-frame clones only, not all of them. The sample shows some 20,000 clones, around 78% of them seen only once. Input material: CD4+ T cells from PBMCs, cultured in vitro. This sequence originates from a human donor in good health.

CDR3 bases: TGTGCCAGTAGTATGACTAGCGGGAGTAGGCAAGAGACCCAGTACTTC. Protein sequence: CASSMTSGSRQETQYF. The V call is TRBV19, the J call TRBJ2-5; 12 nucleotides agree with TRBD2. V was pared by 3 bases and J by 2 bases, with 4 bases of the junction left unmatched. This CDR3 has 16 residues. Germline V gives CDR1 LNHDA, CDR2 SQIVND (reference sequence). The full variable domain, completed using reference TRBV19 and TRBJ2-5, is DGGITQSPKYLFRKEGQNVTLSCEQNLNHDAMYWYRQDPGQGLRLIYYSQIVNDFQKGDIAEGYSVSREKKESFPLTVTSAQKNPTAFYLCASSMTSGSRQETQYFGPGTRLLVL.